Many counts were recorded for the clone carrying this T cell receptor beta chain. The sample comes from a study of spatial heterogeneity in lung cancer. Described time point: sample taken at primary tumor resection. Germline V gene lookup returns CDR1 SGHRS and CDR2 YFSETQ. V was trimmed by 4 bases and J by 3 bases, leaving 17 bases between them. CDR3 length: 15 residues. One entry per CDR3 protein results from TCRdb running MiXCR on the 5' RACE reads. Of roughly 21,000 distinct CDR3 sequences listed, 3% to 3.5% were seen once; the top ten hold about 28%. This clonotype was sampled from a female donor with early-stage non-small cell lung cancer. The specimen was PBMCs, collected at surgery. The rearrangement uses TRBV5-1 and TRBJ2-7; D tentatively reads TRBD1 or TRBD2 (7 bases each). CDR3 residues: CASSHWEGQIYEQYF. CDR3 bases: TGCGCCAGCAGCCATTGGGAGGGACAGATCTACGAGCAGTACTTC.